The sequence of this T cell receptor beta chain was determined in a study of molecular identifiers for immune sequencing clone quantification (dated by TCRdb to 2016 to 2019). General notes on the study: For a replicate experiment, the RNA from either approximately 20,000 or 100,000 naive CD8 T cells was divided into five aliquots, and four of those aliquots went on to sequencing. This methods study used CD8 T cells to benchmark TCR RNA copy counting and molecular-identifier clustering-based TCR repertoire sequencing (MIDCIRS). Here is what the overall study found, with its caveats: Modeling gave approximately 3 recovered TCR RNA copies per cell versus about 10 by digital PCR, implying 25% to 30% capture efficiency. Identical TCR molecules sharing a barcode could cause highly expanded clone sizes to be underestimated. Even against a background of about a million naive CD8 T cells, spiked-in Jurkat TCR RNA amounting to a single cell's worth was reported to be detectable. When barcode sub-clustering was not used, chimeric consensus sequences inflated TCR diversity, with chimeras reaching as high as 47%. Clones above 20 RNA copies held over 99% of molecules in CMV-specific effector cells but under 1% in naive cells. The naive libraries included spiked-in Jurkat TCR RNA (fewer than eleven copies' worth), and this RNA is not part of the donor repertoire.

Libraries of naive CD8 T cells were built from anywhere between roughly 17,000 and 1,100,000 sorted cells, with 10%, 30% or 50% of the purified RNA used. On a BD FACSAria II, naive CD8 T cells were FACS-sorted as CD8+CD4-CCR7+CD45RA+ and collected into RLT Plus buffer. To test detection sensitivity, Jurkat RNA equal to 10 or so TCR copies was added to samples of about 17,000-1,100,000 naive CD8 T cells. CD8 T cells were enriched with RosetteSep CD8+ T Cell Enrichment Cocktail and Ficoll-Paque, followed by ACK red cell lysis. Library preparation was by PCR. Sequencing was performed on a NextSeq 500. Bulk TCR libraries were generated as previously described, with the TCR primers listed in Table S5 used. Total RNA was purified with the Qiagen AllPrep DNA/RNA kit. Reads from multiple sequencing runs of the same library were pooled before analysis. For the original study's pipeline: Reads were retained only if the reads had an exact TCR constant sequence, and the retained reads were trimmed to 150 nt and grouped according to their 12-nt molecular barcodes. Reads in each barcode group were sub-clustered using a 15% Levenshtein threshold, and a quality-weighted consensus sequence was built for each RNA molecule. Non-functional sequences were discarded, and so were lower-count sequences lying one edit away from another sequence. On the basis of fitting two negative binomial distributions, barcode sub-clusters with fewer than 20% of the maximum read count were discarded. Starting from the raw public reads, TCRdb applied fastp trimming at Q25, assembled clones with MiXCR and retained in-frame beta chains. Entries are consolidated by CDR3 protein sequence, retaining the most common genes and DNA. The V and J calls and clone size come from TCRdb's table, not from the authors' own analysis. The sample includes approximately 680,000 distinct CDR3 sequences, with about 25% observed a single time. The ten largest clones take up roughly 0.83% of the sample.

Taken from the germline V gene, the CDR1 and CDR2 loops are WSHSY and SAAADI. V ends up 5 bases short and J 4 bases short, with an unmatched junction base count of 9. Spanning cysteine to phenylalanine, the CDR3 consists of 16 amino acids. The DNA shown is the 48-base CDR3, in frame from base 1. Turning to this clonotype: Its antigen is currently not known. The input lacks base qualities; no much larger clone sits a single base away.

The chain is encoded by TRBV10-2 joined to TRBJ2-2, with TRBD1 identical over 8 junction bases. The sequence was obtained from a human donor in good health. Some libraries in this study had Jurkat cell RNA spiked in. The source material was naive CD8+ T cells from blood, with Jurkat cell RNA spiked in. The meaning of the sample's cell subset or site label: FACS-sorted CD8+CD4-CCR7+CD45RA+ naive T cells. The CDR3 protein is CASSFGQGAPTGELFF. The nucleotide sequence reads TGCGCCAGCAGTTTTGGGCAGGGGGCGCCCACCGGGGAGCTGTTTTTT.